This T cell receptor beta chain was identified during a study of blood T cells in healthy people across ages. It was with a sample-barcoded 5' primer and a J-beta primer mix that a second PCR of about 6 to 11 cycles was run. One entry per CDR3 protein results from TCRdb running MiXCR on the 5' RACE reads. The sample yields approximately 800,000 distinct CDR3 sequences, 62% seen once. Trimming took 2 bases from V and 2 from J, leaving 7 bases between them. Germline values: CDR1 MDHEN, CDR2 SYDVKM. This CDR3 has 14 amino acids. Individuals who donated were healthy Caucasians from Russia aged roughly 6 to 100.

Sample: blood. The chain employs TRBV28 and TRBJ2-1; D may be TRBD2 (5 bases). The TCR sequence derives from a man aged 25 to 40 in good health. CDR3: CASSLKEAYNEQFF. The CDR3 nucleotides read TGTGCCAGCAGTTTAAAGGAGGCCTACAATGAGCAGTTCTTC.